This T cell receptor beta chain comes out of a study of blood T cell repertoires in COVID-19. The repertoire was sequenced with immunoSEQ multiplex PCR; TCRdb's copy has only in-frame clones and lacks some. The table has 90,000 to 120,000 clones, under 95% seen once; the top ten hold over 1%. J gave up 5 bases and V 4 bases, and 10 bases lay outside the gene matches. Germline-derived CDR1 and CDR2 are SGHTA and FQGNSA. CDR3 size: 16 residues. The TCR was taken from a woman in her 30s with acute or convalescent COVID-19. Sequenced sample: peripheral blood. The chain employs TRBV7-2 and TRBJ1-2; TRBD1 agrees at 10 bases. The CDR3 loop reads CASSSIPGQGYYGYTF. CDR3 coding DNA: TGTGCCAGCAGCTCCATTCCGGGACAGGGGTATTATGGCTACACCTTC.